This TCR beta chain is drawn from a study of post-analysis software for immune sequencing data. Researchers reported that TCR beta cDNA libraries carried unique molecular identifiers. Once roughly 0.85 to 11 million T cells were used, approximately 470,000 cDNA molecules resulted. TCRdb reprocessed the PCR reads via MiXCR and lists one record per CDR3 protein. The sample contains about 170,000 distinct CDR3 sequences, 30% of which appear only once. Sequencing was done on a sample of blood. This clonotype was obtained from a girl under 18 with multiple sclerosis.

The CDR3 nucleotides read TGTGCCAGCAGCTTGAGCGGGAGCCTCCACGAGCAGTACTTC. It encodes CASSLSGSLHEQYF. V and J are TRBV5-6 and TRBJ2-4; 8 positions agree with TRBD2. The J call is uncertain, as TRBJ2-7 better fits the DNA end. Per the germline V gene, CDR1 is SGHDT and CDR2 is YYEEEE. The CDR3 is made up of 14 amino acids.